These 12 T cell receptor beta chains came from one sample sequenced in a study of PD-1 blockade in classical Hodgkin lymphoma. Profiled with immunoSEQ multiplex PCR; TCRdb holds only in-frame clones, not every one. Among more than 30,000 clones listed, 70% to 80% were seen once. The sample's time point: cycle 4 day 1 (C4D1), after 6 weeks of nivolumab. After autologous stem cell transplantation all patients relapsed, and prior brentuximab vedotin exposure differed between cohorts. The sample consisted of peripheral blood mononuclear cells (PBMCs), taken before the fourth cycle of nivolumab. These receptors came from a human donor with classical Hodgkin lymphoma.

The chain joins TRBV6-5 to TRBJ2-7; 9 bases agree with TRBD1. Germline lookup yields CDR1 MNHEY and CDR2 SVGAGI. The CDR3 loop spans 15 amino acids. Trimming took 5 bases from V and 6 from J; bases not matched to a gene: 11. This chain's CDR3 is CASSTGTGRSGEQYF. Here the CDR3 DNA reads TGTGCCAGCAGTACAGGGACAGGGCGGAGTGGCGAGCAGTACTTC.

The gene calls are TRBV5-1 and TRBJ2-2; D is possibly TRBD2 (6 bases). CDR1 is SGHRS, CDR2 YFSETQ, per germline. V lost 6 bases, J lost 3 bases, and 18 bases lay in between. This CDR3 region has 16 residues. The CDR3 loop is CASMVLPGLDTGELFF. In DNA form, the CDR3 reads TGCGCCAGCATGGTTCTACCGGGACTTGACACCGGGGAGCTGTTTTTT.

The chain has TRBV7-2 and TRBJ2-3; TRBD2 matches at 12 bases. The CDR3 extends over 16 amino acids. Germline V lookup: CDR1 SGHTA, CDR2 FQGNSA. V shed 5 bases, J shed 2 bases, and the junction held 5 bases outside the gene matches. DNA of the CDR3: TGTGCCAGCAGCCGCCGGACTAGCGGGGACACAGATACGCAGTATTTT. It specifies CASSRRTSGDTDTQYF.

The chain employs TRBV18 and TRBJ2-5; possibly TRBD1 for D (6 bases). The CDR3 runs to 14 residues. Germline V gene data show CDR1 as KGHSH and CDR2 as LQKENI. V lost 6 bases and J 3 bases, leaving 14 bases between the germline ends. Written as DNA, the CDR3 is TGTGCCAGCTCGTTACGGCACAGGGAAGAGACCCAGTACTTC. Its protein product is CASSLRHREETQYF. Full variable domain (rest looked up from reference TRBV18 and TRBJ2-5): NAGVMQNPRHLVRRRGQEARLRCSPMKGHSHVYWYRQLPEEGLKFMVYLQKENIIDESGMPKERFSAEFPKEGPSILRIQQVVRGDSAAYFCASSLRHREETQYFGPGTRLLVL.

In the case of this clone: Other DNA sequences in this specimen translate into the identical CDR3. This chain links TRBV6-5 with TRBJ1-5; 7 bases agree with TRBD1. V trimming: 6 bases; J trimming: 6 bases; junction bases outside the gene matches: 11. The V gene's germline CDR1 is MNHEY and CDR2 SVGAGI. The CDR3 runs 15 residues. CDR3 sequence: CASRTRDSIFQPQHF. In DNA form, the CDR3 reads TGTGCCAGCAGGACCCGGGACAGTATTTTTCAGCCCCAGCATTTT.

The chain employs TRBV6-6 and TRBJ1-6, with D tentatively TRBD1 (5 bases). This CDR3 spans 15 amino acids. Germline CDR1 MNHNY, CDR2 SVGAGI (reference sequence). Trimming removed 2 bases at V and 8 bases at J, with 13 bases between. CDR3 coding DNA: TGTGCCAGCAGTTACGTTAGCAGGGTGGATTCACCCCTCCACTTT. This gives the protein CASSYVSRVDSPLHF.

This chain links TRBV7-6 with TRBJ1-4; 8 bases fit TRBD1. The junction had 8 bases not matched to a gene; V was cut back by 6 bases and J by 2 bases. The CDR3 sequence is 16 residues long. CDR1 is SGHVS, CDR2 FNYEAQ, per germline. The CDR3 reads CASRTRGRLTNEKLFF. For the CDR3, the DNA is TGTGCCAGCAGAACCAGGGGGCGCTTGACTAATGAAAAACTGTTTTTT.

The count of this clone is one. The chain combines TRBV4-3 with TRBJ2-3, with TRBD2 identical over 12 bases. After removal of 0 bases from V and 3 bases from J, the junction contained 7 bases not matched to a gene. This CDR3 has 18 amino acids. Germline CDR1 and CDR2: LGHNA and YSLEER. CDR3 sequence reads: CASSQEASGGALTDTQYF. The CDR3, as DNA: TGCGCCAGCAGCCAAGAAGCTAGCGGGGGGGCTTTGACAGATACGCAGTATTTT.

The chain uses TRBV18 and TRBJ1-2; D not certain. Germline CDR1 is KGHSH and CDR2 is LQKENI. This CDR3 contains 15 residues. V was pared by 2 bases and J by 8 bases, with 18 bases between. The CDR3 nucleotides read TGTGCCAGCTCACCAAAAGGCCCTAAAGGTCCGGGCTACACCTTC. Its protein product is CASSPKGPKGPGYTF.

The CDR3 loop is CASSYRDSNTDTQYF. As DNA, the CDR3 is TGTGCCAGCAGTTACCGGGACAGCAACACAGATACGCAGTATTTT. J is TRBJ2-3 and V is TRBV6-5; 7 positions agree with TRBD1. Per germline, CDR1 MNHEY and CDR2 SVGAGI. Trimming removed 2 bases from V and 2 bases from J; junction bases left unmatched: 4. The CDR3 is 15 residues long.

This sequence joins TRBV10-1 and TRBJ2-5, with D unresolved. Germline CDR1 reads WNHNN; CDR2 reads SYGVQD (reference sequence). Between the trimmed V and J ends, which lost 2 bases and 5 bases, there was a span of 9 bases. CDR3 size: 13 residues. The CDR3 sequence: CASSENNWETQYF. Here the CDR3 DNA reads TGCGCCAGCAGTGAGAACAATTGGGAGACCCAGTACTTC.

The chain joins TRBV15 to TRBJ2-7; D perhaps matches TRBD1 (6 bases). Germline loops: CDR1 LNHNV, CDR2 YYDKDF (reference sequence). V was clipped by 2 bases and J by 8 bases, with 13 bases between them. The CDR3 totals 13 residues. CDR3 protein: CATSRIGDIQQYF. The CDR3 DNA reads as TGTGCCACCAGCAGAATCGGGGACATCCAGCAGTACTTC.